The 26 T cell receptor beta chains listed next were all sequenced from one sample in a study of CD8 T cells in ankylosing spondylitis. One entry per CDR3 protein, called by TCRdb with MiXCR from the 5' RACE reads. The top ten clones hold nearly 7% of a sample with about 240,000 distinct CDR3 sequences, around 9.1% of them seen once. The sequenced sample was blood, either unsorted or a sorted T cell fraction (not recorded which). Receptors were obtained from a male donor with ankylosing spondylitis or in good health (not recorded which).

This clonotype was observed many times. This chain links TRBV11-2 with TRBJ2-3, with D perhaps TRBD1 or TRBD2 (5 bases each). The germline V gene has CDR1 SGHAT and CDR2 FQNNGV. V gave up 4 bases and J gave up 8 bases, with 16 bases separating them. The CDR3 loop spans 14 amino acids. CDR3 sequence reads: CASSYGTYSVTQYF. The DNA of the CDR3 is TGTGCCAGCAGCTATGGGACCTACAGCGTTACGCAGTATTTT.

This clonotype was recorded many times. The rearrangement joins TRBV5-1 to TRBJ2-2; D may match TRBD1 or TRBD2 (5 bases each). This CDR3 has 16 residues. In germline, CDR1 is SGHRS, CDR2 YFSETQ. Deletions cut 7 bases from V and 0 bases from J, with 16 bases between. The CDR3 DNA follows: TGCGCCAGCGGCCGGGACGGCAATGCGAACACCGGGGAGCTGTTTTTT. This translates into CASGRDGNANTGELFF. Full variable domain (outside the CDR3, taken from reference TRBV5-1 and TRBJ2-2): KAGVTQTPRYLIKTRGQQVTLSCSPISGHRSVSWYQQTPGQGLQFLFEYFSETQRNKGNFPGRFSGRQFSNSRSEMNVSTLELGDSALYLCASGRDGNANTGELFFGEGSRLTVL.

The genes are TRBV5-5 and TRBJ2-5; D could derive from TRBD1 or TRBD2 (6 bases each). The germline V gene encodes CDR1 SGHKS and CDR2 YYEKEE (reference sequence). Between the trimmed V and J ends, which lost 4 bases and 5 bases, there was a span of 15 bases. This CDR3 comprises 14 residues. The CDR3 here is CASSPEGGRETQYF. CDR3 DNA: TGTGCCAGCAGCCCTGAAGGGGGGAGGGAGACCCAGTACTTC.

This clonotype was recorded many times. For the CDR3, the DNA is TGCAGCGTTGAGTCGATGGACGGGGTTTATGGCTACACCTTC. The encoded protein is CSVESMDGVYGYTF. The chain is built from TRBV29-1 and TRBJ1-2; D ambiguous. The CDR3 is made up of 14 amino acids. Trimming shortened V by 3 bases and J by 5 bases, and 16 bases separated the two germline ends. Germline CDR1 and CDR2: SQVTM and ANQGSEA.

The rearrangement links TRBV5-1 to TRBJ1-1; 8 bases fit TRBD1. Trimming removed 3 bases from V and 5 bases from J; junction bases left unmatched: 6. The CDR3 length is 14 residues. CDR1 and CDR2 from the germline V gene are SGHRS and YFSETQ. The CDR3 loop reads CASSSDRDATEAFF. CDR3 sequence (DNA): TGCGCCAGCAGCTCGGACAGGGATGCAACTGAAGCTTTCTTT. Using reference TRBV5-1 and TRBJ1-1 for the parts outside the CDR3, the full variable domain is KAGVTQTPRYLIKTRGQQVTLSCSPISGHRSVSWYQQTPGQGLQFLFEYFSETQRNKGNFPGRFSGRQFSNSRSEMNVSTLELGDSALYLCASSSDRDATEAFFGQGTRLTVV.

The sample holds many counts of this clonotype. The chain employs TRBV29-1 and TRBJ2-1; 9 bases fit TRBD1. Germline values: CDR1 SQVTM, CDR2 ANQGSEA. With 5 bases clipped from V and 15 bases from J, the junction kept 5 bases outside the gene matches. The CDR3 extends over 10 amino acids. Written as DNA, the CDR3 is TGCAGCGTTAGGGGGACAGGGCTGTTCTTC. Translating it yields CSVRGTGLFF.

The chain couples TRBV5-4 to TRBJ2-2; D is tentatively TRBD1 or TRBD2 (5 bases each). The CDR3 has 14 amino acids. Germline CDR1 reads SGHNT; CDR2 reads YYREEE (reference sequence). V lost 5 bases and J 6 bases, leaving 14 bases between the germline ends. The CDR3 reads CASRGIQEAGELFF. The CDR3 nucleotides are TGTGCCAGCAGGGGGATACAGGAGGCCGGGGAGCTGTTTTTT.

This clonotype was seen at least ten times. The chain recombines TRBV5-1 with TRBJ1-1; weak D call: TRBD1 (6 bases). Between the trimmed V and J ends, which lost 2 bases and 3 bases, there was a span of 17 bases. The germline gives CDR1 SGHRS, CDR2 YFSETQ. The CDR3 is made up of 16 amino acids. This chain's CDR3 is CASSLRTGFSHTEAFF. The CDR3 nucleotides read TGCGCCAGCAGCTTACGTACAGGGTTCTCTCACACTGAAGCTTTCTTT. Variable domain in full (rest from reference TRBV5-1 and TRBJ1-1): KAGVTQTPRYLIKTRGQQVTLSCSPISGHRSVSWYQQTPGQGLQFLFEYFSETQRNKGNFPGRFSGRQFSNSRSEMNVSTLELGDSALYLCASSLRTGFSHTEAFFGQGTRLTVV.

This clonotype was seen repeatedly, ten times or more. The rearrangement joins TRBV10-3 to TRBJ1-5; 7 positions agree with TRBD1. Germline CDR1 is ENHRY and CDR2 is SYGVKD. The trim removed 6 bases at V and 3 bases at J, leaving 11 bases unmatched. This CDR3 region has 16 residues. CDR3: CAIRPETGPPNQPQHF. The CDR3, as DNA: TGTGCCATCAGACCAGAGACAGGGCCACCCAATCAGCCCCAGCATTTT.

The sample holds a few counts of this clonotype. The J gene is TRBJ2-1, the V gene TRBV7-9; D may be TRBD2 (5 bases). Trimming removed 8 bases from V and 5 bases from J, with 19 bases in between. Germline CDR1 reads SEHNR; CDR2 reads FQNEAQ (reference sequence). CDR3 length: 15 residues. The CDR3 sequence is CASHLSLGGDNEQFF. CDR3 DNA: TGTGCCAGCCACTTATCCCTAGGAGGAGACAATGAGCAGTTCTTC.

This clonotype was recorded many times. In DNA, the CDR3 is TGTGCCAGCAGCCTGAGGGGGCTGAACACTGAAGCTTTCTTT. This encodes CASSLRGLNTEAFF. The rearrangement links TRBV7-8 to TRBJ1-1; 7 bases are a match to TRBD1. V gave up 5 bases and J gave up 0 bases; unmatched junction bases: 3. The CDR3 is made up of 14 amino acids. Germline V gives CDR1 SGHVS, CDR2 FQNEAQ.

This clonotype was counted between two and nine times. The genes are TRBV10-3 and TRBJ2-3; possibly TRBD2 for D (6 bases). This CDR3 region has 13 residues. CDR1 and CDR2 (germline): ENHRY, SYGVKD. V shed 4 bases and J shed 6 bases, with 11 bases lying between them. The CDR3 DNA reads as TGTGCCATCAGTGTGTCAGCGGGCGATACGCAGTATTTT. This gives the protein CAISVSAGDTQYF.

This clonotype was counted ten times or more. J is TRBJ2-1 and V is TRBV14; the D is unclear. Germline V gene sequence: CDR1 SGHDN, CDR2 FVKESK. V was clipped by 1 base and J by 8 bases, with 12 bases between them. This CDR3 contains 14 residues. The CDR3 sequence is CASSQVPGVDEQFF. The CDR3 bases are TGTGCCAGCAGCCAAGTGCCTGGGGTCGATGAGCAGTTCTTC.

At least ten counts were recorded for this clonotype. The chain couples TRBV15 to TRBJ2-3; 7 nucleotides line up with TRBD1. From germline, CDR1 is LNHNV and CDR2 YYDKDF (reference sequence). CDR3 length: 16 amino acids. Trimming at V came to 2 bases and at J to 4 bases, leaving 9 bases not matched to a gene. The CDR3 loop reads CATSRSTGRISDTQYF. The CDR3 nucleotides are TGTGCCACCAGCAGATCGACAGGGAGAATCTCAGATACGCAGTATTTT.

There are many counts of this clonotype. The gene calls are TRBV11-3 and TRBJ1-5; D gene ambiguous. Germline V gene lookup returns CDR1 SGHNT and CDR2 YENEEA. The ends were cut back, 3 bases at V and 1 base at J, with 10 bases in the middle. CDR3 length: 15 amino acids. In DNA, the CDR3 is TGTGCCAGCAGCTTTTCGTCTCAAAGCAATCAGCCCCAGCATTTT. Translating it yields CASSFSSQSNQPQHF.

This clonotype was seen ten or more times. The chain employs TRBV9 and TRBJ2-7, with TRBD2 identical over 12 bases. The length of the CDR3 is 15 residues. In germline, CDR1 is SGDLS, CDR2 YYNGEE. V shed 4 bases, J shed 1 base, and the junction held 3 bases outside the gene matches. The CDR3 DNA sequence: TGTGCCAGCAGCACGACTAGCGGGAGTTCCTACGAGCAGTACTTC. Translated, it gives CASSTTSGSSYEQYF.

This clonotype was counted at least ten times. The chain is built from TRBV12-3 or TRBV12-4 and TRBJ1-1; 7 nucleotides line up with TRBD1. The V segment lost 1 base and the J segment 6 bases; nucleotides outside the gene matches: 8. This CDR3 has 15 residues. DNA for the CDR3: TGTGCCAGCAGTTTAGGGAGAGGGGGCGCCTCTGAAGCTTTCTTT. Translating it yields CASSLGRGGASEAFF.

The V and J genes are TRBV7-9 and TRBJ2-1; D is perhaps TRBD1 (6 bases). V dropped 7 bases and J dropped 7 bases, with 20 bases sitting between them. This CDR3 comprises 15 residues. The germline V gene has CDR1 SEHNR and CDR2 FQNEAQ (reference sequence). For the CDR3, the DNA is TGTGCCAGCAATGTTGCAGGGGCAGGGAAGAATGAGCAGTTCTTC. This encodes CASNVAGAGKNEQFF.

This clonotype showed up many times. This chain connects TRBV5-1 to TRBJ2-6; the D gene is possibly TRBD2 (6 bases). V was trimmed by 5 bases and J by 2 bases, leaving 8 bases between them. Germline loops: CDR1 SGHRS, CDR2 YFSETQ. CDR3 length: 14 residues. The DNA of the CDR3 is TGCGCCAGCAGTACGGGGGCTGGGGCCAACGTCCTGACTTTC. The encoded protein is CASSTGAGANVLTF. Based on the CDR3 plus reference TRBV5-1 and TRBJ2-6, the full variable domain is KAGVTQTPRYLIKTRGQQVTLSCSPISGHRSVSWYQQTPGQGLQFLFEYFSETQRNKGNFPGRFSGRQFSNSRSEMNVSTLELGDSALYLCASSTGAGANVLTFGAGSRLTVL.

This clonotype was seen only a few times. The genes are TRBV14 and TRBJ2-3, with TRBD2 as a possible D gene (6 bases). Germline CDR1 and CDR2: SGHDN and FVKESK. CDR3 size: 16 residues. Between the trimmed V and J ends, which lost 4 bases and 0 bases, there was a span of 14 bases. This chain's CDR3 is CASSPGVAESTDTQYF. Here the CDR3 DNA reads TGTGCCAGCAGCCCCGGGGTAGCGGAAAGCACAGATACGCAGTATTTT.

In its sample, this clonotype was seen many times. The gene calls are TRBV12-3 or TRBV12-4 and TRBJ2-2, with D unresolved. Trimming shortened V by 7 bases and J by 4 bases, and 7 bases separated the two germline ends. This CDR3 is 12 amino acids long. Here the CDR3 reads CASTTLTGELFF. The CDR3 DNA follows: TGTGCCAGCACCACCCTCACCGGGGAGCTGTTTTTT.

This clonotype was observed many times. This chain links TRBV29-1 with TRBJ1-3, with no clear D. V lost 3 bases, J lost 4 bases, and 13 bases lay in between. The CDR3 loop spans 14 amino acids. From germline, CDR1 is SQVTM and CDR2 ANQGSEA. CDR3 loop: CSVDAAGAGNTIYF. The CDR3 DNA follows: TGCAGCGTTGACGCGGCGGGCGCAGGAAACACCATATATTTT.

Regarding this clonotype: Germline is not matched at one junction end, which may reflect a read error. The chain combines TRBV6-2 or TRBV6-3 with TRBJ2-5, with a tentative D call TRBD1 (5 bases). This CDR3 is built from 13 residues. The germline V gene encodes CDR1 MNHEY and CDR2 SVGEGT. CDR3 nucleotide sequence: TGTGCCAGCAGGAGACAGCCCCAAGAGACCCGGTACTTC. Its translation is CASRRQPQETRYF.

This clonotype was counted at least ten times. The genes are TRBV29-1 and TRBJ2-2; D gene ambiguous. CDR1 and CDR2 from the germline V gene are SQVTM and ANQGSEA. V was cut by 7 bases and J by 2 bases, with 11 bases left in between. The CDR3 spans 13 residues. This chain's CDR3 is CSADVGNTGELFF. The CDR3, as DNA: TGCAGCGCTGACGTTGGAAACACCGGGGAGCTGTTTTTT.

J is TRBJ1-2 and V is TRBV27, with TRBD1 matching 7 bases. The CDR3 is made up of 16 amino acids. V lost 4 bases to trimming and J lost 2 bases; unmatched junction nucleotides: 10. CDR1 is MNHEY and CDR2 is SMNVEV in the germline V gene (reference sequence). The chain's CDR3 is CASSWSGGQLNYGYTF. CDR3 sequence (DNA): TGTGCCAGCAGTTGGTCAGGGGGGCAGTTAAACTATGGCTACACCTTC.

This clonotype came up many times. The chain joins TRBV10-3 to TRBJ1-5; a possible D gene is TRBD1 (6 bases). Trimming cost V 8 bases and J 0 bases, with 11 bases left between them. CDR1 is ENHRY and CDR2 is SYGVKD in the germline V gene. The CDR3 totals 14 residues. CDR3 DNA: TGTGCCATCGGAGGGGGGGATAGCAATCAGCCCCAGCATTTT. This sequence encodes CAIGGGDSNQPQHF.